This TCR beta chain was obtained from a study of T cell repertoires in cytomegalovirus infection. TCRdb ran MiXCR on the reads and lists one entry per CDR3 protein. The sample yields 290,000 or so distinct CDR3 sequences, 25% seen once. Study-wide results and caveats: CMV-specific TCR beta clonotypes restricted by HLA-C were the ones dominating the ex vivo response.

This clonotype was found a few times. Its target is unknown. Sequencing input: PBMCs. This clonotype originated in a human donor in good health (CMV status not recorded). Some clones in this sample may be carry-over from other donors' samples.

The CDR3 here is CASSEGAGYTEAFF. DNA for the CDR3: TGTGCCAGCAGCGAAGGAGCAGGGTACACTGAAGCTTTCTTT. This rearrangement joins TRBV7-9 to TRBJ1-1; D might be TRBD1 (5 bases). Between the trimmed V and J ends, which lost 5 bases and 3 bases, there was a span of 13 bases. There are 14 residues in the CDR3. Germline V gene data show CDR1 as SEHNR and CDR2 as FQNEAQ (reference sequence).